This TCR beta chain was sequenced in a study of blood T cell repertoires in COVID-19. V lost 2 bases to trimming and J lost 4 bases; unmatched junction nucleotides: 6. This CDR3 spans 14 amino acids. Germline-derived CDR1 and CDR2 are GTSNPN and SVGIG (reference sequence). Measured with immunoSEQ multiplex PCR; TCRdb has only the in-frame clones, and not every one. Of about 200,000 clones in the sample, approximately 82% are singletons; the top ten hold 6.9%. This chain links TRBV30 with TRBJ2-7, with TRBD1 matching over 9 bases. The specimen sequenced was peripheral blood. The receptor comes from a human donor with acute or convalescent COVID-19. The donor label of this sample is uncertain. The CDR3 reads CAWSSGQGWYEQYF. In DNA, the CDR3 is TGTGCCTGGAGTTCGGGACAGGGATGGTACGAGCAGTACTTC.